The next 2 T cell receptor beta chains were all read from a single sample in a study of T cell clonality in common variable immunodeficiency. Assay: immunoSEQ multiplex PCR; the TCRdb copy retains only in-frame clones and omits some. This sample shows some 54,000 clones and no singletons; more than 2% rests with the ten largest. Sample: peripheral blood mononuclear cells. The receptors were gathered from a person aged 18 to 75 in good health.

Comment on this clone: The read ends 3 residues early relative to the CDR3; the germline J gene fills the gap. The chain recombines TRBV7-9 with TRBJ2-4; D remains unclear. Germline lookup yields CDR1 SEHNR and CDR2 FQNEAQ (reference sequence). This CDR3 region has 14 residues. CDR3 DNA, as far as it was read: TGTGCCAGCAGCCCCAAGATATCTAACTATGGT. Translation: CASSPKISNYG. Given in full, the CDR3 is CASSPKISNYGQYF.

As to this clone: The DNA ends 3 residues before the CDR3 does, and the rest of the CDR3 is filled in from the germline J gene. The chain uses TRBV11-3 and TRBJ2-3; tentatively, D is TRBD2 (5 bases). This CDR3 comprises 14 residues. V lost 3 bases to trimming and J lost 0 bases, with 7 bases between them. The germline V gene encodes CDR1 SGHNT and CDR2 YENEEA. This CDR3 is CASSFRGSTDTQYF. The sequenced part of the CDR3 DNA is TGTGCCAGCAGCTTCCGGGGTAGCACAGATACG.